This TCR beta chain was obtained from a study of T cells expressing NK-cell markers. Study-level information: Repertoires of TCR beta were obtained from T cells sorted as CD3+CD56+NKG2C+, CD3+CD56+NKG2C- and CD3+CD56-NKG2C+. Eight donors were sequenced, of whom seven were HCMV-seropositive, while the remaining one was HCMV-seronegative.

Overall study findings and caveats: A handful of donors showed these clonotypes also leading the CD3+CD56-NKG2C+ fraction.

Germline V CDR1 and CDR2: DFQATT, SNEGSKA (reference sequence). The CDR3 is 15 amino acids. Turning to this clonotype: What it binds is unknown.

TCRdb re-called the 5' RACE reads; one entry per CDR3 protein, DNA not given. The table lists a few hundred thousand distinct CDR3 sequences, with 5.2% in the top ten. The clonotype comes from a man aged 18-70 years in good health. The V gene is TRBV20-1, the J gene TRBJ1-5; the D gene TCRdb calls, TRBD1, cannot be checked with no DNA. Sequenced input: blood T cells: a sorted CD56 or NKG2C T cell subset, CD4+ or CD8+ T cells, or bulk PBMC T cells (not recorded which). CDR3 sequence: CSAQDGQIANQPQHF.